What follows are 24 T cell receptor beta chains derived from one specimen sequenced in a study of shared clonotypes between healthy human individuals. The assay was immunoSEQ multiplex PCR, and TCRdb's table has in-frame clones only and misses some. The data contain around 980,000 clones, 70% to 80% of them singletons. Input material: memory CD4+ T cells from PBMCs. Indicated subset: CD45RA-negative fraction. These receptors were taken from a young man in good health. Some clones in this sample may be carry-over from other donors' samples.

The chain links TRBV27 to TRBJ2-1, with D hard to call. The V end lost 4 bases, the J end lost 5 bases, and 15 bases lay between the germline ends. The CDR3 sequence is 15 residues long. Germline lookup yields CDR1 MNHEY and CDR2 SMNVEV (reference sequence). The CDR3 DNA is TGTGCCAGCAGTTCCCCCAATCTGGGCAACAATGAGCAGTTCTTC. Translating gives CASSSPNLGNNEQFF.

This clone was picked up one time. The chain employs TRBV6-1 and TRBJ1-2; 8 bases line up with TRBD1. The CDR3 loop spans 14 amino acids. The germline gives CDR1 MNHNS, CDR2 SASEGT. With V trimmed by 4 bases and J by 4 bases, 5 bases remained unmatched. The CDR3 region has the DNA TGTGCCAGCAGTGCAACAGGGGGTGGCTATGGCTACACCTTC. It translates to CASSATGGGYGYTF.

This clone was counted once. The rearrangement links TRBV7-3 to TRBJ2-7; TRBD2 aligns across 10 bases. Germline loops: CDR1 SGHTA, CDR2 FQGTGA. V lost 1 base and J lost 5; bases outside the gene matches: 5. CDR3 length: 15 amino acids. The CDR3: CASSLMPSGSDEQYF. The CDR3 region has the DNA TGTGCCAGCAGCTTAATGCCTAGCGGGAGTGACGAGCAGTACTTC.

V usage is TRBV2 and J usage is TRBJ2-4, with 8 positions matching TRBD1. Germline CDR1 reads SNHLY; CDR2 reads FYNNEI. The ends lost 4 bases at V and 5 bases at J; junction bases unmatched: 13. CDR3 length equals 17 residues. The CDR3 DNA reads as TGTGCCAGCAGTGTGGGACAGGTCATGCGGAGAGAAAACATTCAGTACTTC. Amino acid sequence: CASSVGQVMRRENIQYF.

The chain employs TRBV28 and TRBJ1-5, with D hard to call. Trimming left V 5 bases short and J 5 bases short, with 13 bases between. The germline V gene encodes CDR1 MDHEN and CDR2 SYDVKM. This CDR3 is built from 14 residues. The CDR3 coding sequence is TGTGCCAGCAGTATAATAACTGGGGATCAGCCCCAGCATTTT. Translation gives CASSIITGDQPQHF. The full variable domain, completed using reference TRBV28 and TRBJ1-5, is DVKVTQSSRYLVKRTGEKVFLECVQDMDHENMFWYRQDPGLGLRLIYFSYDVKMKEKGDIPEGYSVSREKKERFSLILESASTNQTSMYLCASSIITGDQPQHFGDGTRLSIL.

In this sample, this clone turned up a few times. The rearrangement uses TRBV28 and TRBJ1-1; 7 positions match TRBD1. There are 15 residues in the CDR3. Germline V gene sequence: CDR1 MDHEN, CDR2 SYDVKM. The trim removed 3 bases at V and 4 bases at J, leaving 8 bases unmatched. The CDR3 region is CASSFLRDSLTEAFF. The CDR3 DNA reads TGTGCCAGCAGTTTCCTCCGGGACAGTCTCACTGAAGCTTTCTTT. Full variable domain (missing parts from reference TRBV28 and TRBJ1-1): DVKVTQSSRYLVKRTGEKVFLECVQDMDHENMFWYRQDPGLGLRLIYFSYDVKMKEKGDIPEGYSVSREKKERFSLILESASTNQTSMYLCASSFLRDSLTEAFFGQGTRLTVV.

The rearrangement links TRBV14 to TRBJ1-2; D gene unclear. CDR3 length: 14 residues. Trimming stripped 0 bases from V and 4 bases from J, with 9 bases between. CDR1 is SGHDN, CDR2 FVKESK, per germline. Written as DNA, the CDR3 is TGTGCCAGCAGCCAAGATTTCGGGAGCTATGGCTACACCTTC. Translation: CASSQDFGSYGYTF.

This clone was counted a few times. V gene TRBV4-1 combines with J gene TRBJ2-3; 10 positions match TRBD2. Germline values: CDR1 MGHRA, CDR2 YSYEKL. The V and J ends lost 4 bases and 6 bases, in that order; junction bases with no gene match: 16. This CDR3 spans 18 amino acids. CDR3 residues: CASSPDRTSGPQWDTQYF. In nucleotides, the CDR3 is TGCGCCAGCAGCCCCGACAGGACTAGCGGTCCACAGTGGGATACGCAGTATTTT.

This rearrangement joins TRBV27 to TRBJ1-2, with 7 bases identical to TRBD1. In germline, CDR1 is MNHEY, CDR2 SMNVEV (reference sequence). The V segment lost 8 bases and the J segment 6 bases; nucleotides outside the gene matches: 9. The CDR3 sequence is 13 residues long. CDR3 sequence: CASGDGRGNGYTF. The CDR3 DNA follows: TGTGCCAGCGGGGATGGCAGGGGGAATGGCTACACCTTC.

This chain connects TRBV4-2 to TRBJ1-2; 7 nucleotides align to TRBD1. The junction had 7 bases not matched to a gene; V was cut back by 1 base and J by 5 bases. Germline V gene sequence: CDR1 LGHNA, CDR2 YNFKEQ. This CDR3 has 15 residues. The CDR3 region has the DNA TGTGCCAGCAGCCAAGCGATCTTGGGACAGTATGGCTACACCTTC. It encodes CASSQAILGQYGYTF.

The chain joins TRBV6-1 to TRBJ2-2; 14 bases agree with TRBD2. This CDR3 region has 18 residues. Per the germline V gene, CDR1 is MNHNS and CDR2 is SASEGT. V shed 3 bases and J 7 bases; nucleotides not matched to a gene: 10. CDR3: CASSDTGTSGSYDGELFF. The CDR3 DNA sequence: TGTGCCAGCAGTGACACCGGGACTAGCGGGAGCTATGACGGGGAGCTGTTTTTT.

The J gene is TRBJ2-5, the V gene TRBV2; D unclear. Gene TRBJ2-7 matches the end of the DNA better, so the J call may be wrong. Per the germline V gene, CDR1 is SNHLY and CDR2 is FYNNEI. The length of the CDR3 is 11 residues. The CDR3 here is CVCSSSYEQYF. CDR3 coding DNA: TGTGTCTGTTCTAGCTCCTACGAGCAGTACTTC.

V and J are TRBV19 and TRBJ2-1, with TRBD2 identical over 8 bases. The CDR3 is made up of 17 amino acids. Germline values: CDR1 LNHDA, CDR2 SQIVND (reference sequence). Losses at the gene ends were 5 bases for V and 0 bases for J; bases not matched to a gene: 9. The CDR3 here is CASSSLAGSYSYNEQFF. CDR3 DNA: TGTGCCAGTAGTTCTTTAGCGGGGTCCTACTCCTACAATGAGCAGTTCTTC.

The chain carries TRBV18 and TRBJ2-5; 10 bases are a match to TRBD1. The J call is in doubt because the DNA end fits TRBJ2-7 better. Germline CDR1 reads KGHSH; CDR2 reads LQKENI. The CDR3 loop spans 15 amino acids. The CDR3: CASSPLTGQGYEQYF. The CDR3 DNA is TGTGCCAGCTCACCACTTACGGGACAGGGGTACGAGCAGTACTTC.

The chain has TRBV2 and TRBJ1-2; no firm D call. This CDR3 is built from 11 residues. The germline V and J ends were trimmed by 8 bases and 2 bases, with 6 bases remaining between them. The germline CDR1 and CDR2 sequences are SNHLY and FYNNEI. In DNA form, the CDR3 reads TGTGCCAGCCCGGGGAACTATGGCTACACCTTC. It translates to CASPGNYGYTF.

The CDR3 sequence: CASSLGGSTFEEQFF. The CDR3 coding sequence is TGCGCCAGCAGCTTGGGCGGGAGTACCTTTGAGGAGCAGTTCTTC. This chain uses TRBV5-1 with TRBJ2-1; 7 nucleotides agree with TRBD2. Germline CDR1 SGHRS, CDR2 YFSETQ. This CDR3 is 15 amino acids long. With 0 bases clipped from V and 10 bases from J, the junction kept 10 bases outside the gene matches.

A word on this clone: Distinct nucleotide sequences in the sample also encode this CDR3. The CDR3 DNA follows: TGTGCCAGCAGTCAAGGGGGCACCGGGGAGCTGTTTTTT. This sequence encodes CASSQGGTGELFF. The V call is TRBV7-3, the J call TRBJ2-2, with D perhaps matching TRBD1 (6 bases). The CDR3 covers 13 residues. From germline, CDR1 is SGHTA and CDR2 FQGTGA. V was clipped by 6 bases and J by 4 bases, with 9 bases between them.

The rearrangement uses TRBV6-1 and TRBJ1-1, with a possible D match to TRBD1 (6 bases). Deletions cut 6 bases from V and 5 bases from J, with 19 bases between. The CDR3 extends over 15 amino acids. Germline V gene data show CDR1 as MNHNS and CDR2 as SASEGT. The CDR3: CASSPPMKGGTEAFF. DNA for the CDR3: TGTGCCAGCAGCCCCCCCATGAAAGGGGGGACTGAAGCTTTCTTT.

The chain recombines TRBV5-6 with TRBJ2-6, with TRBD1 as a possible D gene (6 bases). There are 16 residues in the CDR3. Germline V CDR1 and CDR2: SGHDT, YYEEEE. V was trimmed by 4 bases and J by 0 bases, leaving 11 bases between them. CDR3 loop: CASSVRTVSGANVLTF. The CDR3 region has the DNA TGTGCCAGCAGCGTCCGGACAGTCTCTGGGGCCAACGTCCTGACTTTC.

The CDR3 bases are TGCGCCAGCAGCCTTACCGGGACAGGGACCCTCTACAATGAGCAGTTCTTC. Translation: CASSLTGTGTLYNEQFF. V is TRBV4-1 and J is TRBJ2-1; 9 nucleotides agree with TRBD1. The CDR3 is 17 residues long. Germline V gene data show CDR1 as MGHRA and CDR2 as YSYEKL. V was clipped by 4 bases and J by 3 bases; unmatched bases: 10.

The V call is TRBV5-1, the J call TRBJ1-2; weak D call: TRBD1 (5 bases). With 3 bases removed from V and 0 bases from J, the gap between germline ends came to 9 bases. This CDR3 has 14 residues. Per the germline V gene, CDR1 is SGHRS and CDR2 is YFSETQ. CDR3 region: CASSSGGANYGYTF. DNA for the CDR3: TGCGCCAGCAGCTCCGGGGGAGCTAACTATGGCTACACCTTC.

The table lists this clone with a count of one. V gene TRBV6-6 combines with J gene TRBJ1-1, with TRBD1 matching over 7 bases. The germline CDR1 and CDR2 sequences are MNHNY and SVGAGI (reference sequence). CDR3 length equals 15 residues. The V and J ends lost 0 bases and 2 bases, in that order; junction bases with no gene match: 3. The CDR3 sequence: CASSYSGQSNTEAFF. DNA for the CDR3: TGTGCCAGCAGTTACTCGGGACAGTCCAACACTGAAGCTTTCTTT.

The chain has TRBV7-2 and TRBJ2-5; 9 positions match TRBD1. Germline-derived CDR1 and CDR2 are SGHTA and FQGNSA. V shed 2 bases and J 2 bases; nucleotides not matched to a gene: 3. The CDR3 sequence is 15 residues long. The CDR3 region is CASSLNGQGQETQYF. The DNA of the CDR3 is TGTGCCAGCAGCTTAAATGGACAGGGGCAAGAGACCCAGTACTTC.

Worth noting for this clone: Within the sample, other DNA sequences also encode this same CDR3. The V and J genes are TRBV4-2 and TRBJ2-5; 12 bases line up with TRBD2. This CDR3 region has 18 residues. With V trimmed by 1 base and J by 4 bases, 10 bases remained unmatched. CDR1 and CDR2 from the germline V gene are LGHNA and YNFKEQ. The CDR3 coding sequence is TGTGCCAGCAGCCAAGGGCTAGCGGGAGGGCCTATAGGAGAGACCCAGTACTTC. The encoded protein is CASSQGLAGGPIGETQYF.